The T cell receptor beta chain described here comes from a study of regulatory dendritic cells for organ transplantation. The germline gives CDR1 SNHLY, CDR2 FYNNEI. The CDR3 is made up of 14 amino acids. V shed 7 bases and J shed 0 bases, with 9 bases lying between them. Sorted T cells were CFSE-labeled and cultured less than 6 days with allogeneic regulatory or mature dendritic cells at 1:10. Comment on this clone: The antigen is unknown.

Produced via immunoSEQ multiplex PCR; TCRdb's table is partial and in-frame only. The table shows some 9,300 clones, with 65% occurring only once. The V call is TRBV2, the J call TRBJ1-4; no firm D call. The clonotype originates from a human donor in good health. The sequenced sample was naive CD4+ T cells from blood cultured with dendritic cells. Subset meaning: CD45RA+ naive T cells. The CDR3 nucleotides read TGTGCCAGCACCGTTTTTCCAACTAATGAAAAACTGTTTTTT. Residues: CASTVFPTNEKLFF.